These 14 T cell receptor beta chains came from one sample sequenced in a study of control samples from healthy donors and cancer patients. TCRdb keeps only in-frame clones here, not all; method: immunoSEQ multiplex PCR. The sample contains more than 85,000 clones, roughly 90% of which appear only once. Source material: blood. The receptor set was obtained from a woman aged 45 to 65 in good health.

V usage is TRBV27 and J usage is TRBJ1-6; D unclear. The ends were cut back, 2 bases at V and 1 base at J, with 12 bases in the middle. Germline CDR1 MNHEY, CDR2 SMNVEV (reference sequence). This CDR3 region has 17 residues. The CDR3 nucleotides are TGTGCCAGCAGTTTAACGGGCAGGCCGTCCTATAATTCACCCCTCCACTTT. Encoded protein: CASSLTGRPSYNSPLHF.

This chain joins TRBV14 and TRBJ1-3; no reliable D call. This CDR3 region has 15 residues. Trimming took off 7 bases at V and 0 bases at J, with 13 bases between the two ends. CDR1 and CDR2 (germline): SGHDN, FVKESK. The CDR3 protein is CASNTAGRSGNTIYF. The CDR3 coding sequence is TGTGCCAGCAATACGGCGGGCCGCTCTGGAAACACCATATATTTT.

The CDR3 sequence is CASSPGLAGGGSEQFF. CDR3 sequence (DNA): TGCGCCAGCAGCCCCGGACTAGCGGGAGGTGGGAGTGAGCAGTTCTTC. V is TRBV4-3 and J is TRBJ2-1; 14 nucleotides line up with TRBD2. Germline CDR1 reads LGHNA; CDR2 reads YSLEER. With 4 bases clipped from V and 9 bases from J, the junction kept 8 bases outside the gene matches. The CDR3 is 16 amino acids.

The chain employs TRBV13 and TRBJ2-4; TRBD2 agrees at 13 bases. This CDR3 has 15 residues. Germline loops: CDR1 PRHDT, CDR2 FYEKMQ (reference sequence). The V and J ends lost 5 bases and 8 bases, in that order; junction bases with no gene match: 6. CDR3 protein: CASSQTSGRSDIQYF. The CDR3 region has the DNA TGTGCCAGCAGCCAGACTAGCGGGAGGTCGGACATTCAGTACTTC.

This clone appeared once. V is TRBV29-1 and J is TRBJ2-3, with D unresolved. Germline V gene sequence: CDR1 SQVTM, CDR2 ANQGSEA. The CDR3 sequence is 17 residues long. V dropped 7 bases and J dropped 6 bases, with 29 bases sitting between them. The CDR3 loop reads CSATSVETESQMDTQYF. CDR3 coding DNA: TGCAGCGCCACCTCGGTGGAAACGGAGAGTCAAATGGATACGCAGTATTTT.

The chain combines TRBV19 with TRBJ2-1; 9 bases map to TRBD1. Germline V gene data show CDR1 as LNHDA and CDR2 as SQIVND (reference sequence). This CDR3 is built from 15 residues. V shed 3 bases, J shed 4 bases, and the junction held 4 bases outside the gene matches. The CDR3: CASSIPGQGYNEQFF. DNA for the CDR3: TGTGCCAGTAGTATCCCGGGACAGGGATACAATGAGCAGTTCTTC.

The chain uses TRBV27 and TRBJ2-2, with D tentatively TRBD2 (6 bases). The CDR3 contains 15 residues. With 4 bases removed from V and 4 bases from J, the gap between germline ends came to 13 bases. Germline lookup yields CDR1 MNHEY and CDR2 SMNVEV (reference sequence). The DNA of the CDR3 is TGTGCCAGCAGTTACGGGAGTATGGGCACCGGGGAGCTGTTTTTT. This sequence encodes CASSYGSMGTGELFF.

V is TRBV7-9 and J is TRBJ1-3, with D unclear. The ends were cut back, 6 bases at V and 1 base at J, with 7 bases in the middle. The CDR3 spans 13 residues. CDR1 and CDR2 from the germline V gene are SEHNR and FQNEAQ (reference sequence). The CDR3 nucleotides read TGTGCCAGCAGGACTGGTTCTGGAAACACCATATATTTT. Amino acids: CASRTGSGNTIYF.

CDR3 region: CASSLMGSPGLAFVTYNEQFF. As DNA, the CDR3 is TGTGCCAGCAGCTTAATGGGCTCTCCGGGACTAGCCTTTGTTACTTACAATGAGCAGTTCTTC. The chain combines TRBV7-3 with TRBJ2-1, with TRBD2 matching over 9 bases. After removal of 1 base from V and 4 bases from J, the junction contained 20 bases not matched to a gene. The CDR3 has 21 amino acids. In germline, CDR1 is SGHTA, CDR2 FQGTGA. The variable domain in full, with the rest retrieved from reference TRBV7-3 and TRBJ2-1, is GAGVSQTPSNKVTEKGKYVELRCDPISGHTALYWYRQSLGQGPEFLIYFQGTGAADDSGLPNDRFFAVRPEGSVSTLKIQRTERGDSAVYLCASSLMGSPGLAFVTYNEQFFGPGTRLTVL.

The rearrangement joins TRBV6-5 to TRBJ2-7; D is perhaps TRBD2 (6 bases). Trimming removed 5 bases from V and 4 bases from J, with 15 bases in between. Germline CDR1 reads MNHEY; CDR2 reads SVGAGI. This CDR3 region has 14 residues. The CDR3 coding sequence is TGTGCCAGCAGTACCTCCGGGACTCCTTACGAGCAGTACGTC. It translates to CASSTSGTPYEQYV.

V is TRBV7-2 and J is TRBJ1-2; 8 bases line up with TRBD1. Per germline, CDR1 SGHTA and CDR2 FQGNSA. The CDR3 length is 16 residues. V lost 1 base and J lost 4; bases outside the gene matches: 8. In nucleotides, the CDR3 is TGTGCCAGCAGCTTAGATGGCAGGGGGCTTGCCTATGGCTACACCTTC. Its translation: CASSLDGRGLAYGYTF.

This clone came up once. The V and J genes are TRBV6-4 and TRBJ2-7; 16 positions match TRBD2. Germline V gene sequence: CDR1 MRHNA, CDR2 SNTAGT. J was trimmed by 4 bases and V by 6 bases; bases with no gene match: 12. CDR3 length: 18 residues. In DNA, the CDR3 is TGTGCCAGCAGGACGAAGGGACTAGCGGGAGGGTTCAGGTACGAGCAGTACGTC. The encoded protein is CASRTKGLAGGFRYEQYV.

This chain connects TRBV12-3 or TRBV12-4 to TRBJ1-2; tentative D call: TRBD1 (6 bases). The V gene lost 7 bases and the J gene lost 8 bases, with 14 bases spanning the gap. This CDR3 region has 12 residues. In DNA form, the CDR3 reads TGTGCCAGCACTACAGGGTCGAGGGGCTACACCTTC. It translates to CASTTGSRGYTF.

This chain connects TRBV6-5 to TRBJ2-3; no reliable D call. Deletions cut 7 bases from V and 6 bases from J, with 8 bases between. Germline CDR1 is MNHEY and CDR2 is SVGAGI. This CDR3 contains 11 residues. The CDR3: CASKRVDTQYF. The CDR3 coding sequence is TGTGCCAGCAAACGCGTGGATACGCAGTATTTT.